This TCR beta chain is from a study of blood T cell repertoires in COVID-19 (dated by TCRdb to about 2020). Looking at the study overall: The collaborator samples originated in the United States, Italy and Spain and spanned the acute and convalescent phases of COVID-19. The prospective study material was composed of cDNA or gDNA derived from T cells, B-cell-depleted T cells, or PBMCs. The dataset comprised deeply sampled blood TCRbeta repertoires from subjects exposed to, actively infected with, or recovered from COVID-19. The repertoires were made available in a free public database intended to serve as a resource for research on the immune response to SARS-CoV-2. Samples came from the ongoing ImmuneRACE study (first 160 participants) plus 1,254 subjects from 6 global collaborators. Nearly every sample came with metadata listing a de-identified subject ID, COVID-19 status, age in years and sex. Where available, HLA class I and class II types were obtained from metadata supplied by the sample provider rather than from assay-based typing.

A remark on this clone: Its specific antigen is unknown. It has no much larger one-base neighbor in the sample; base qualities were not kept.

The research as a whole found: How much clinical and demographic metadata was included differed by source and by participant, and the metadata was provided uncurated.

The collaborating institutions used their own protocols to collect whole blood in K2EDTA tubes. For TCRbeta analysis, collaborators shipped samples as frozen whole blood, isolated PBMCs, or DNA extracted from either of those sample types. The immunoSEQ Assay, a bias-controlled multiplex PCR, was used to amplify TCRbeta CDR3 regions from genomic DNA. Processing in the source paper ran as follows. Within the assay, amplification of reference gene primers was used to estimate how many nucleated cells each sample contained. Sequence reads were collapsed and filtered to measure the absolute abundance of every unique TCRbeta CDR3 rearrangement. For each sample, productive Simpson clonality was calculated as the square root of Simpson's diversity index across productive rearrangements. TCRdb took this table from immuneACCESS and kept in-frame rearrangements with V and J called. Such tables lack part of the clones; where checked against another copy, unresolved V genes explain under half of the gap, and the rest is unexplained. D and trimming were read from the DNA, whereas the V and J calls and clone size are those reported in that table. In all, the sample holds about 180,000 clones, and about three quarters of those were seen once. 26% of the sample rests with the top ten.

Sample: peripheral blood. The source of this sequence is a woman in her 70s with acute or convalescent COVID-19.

The nucleotide sequence is TGTGCCAGCAGCGTACTAAGCTCCTACGAGCAGTACTTC. This sequence encodes CASSVLSSYEQYF. Rearrangement joined TRBV6-5 to TRBJ2-7, with no confidently assigned D gene. From cysteine to phenylalanine, the CDR3 is 13 amino acids long. Kept here is only the CDR3 DNA, which spans 39 bases and is read in frame from base 1. V was cut back by 6 bases and J by 0 bases, leaving a gap of 9 bases between them. Taken from the germline V gene, the CDR1 and CDR2 loops are MNHEY and SVGAGI.